A single sample gave rise to the 25 T cell receptor beta chains below, sequenced in a study of control samples from healthy donors and cancer patients. Produced via immunoSEQ multiplex PCR; TCRdb's table is partial and in-frame only. This sample's table reports about 210,000 clones. What was sequenced was blood. The receptors were gathered from a woman younger than 45 in good health.

Regarding this clone: The identical CDR3 is also encoded by other nucleotide sequences in the sample. This rearrangement joins TRBV19 to TRBJ1-1, with a weak D call TRBD1 (5 bases). This CDR3 contains 13 residues. V was clipped by 6 bases and J by 1 base, with 9 bases between them. Looked up from germline, CDR1 is LNHDA and CDR2 is SQIVND (reference sequence). The CDR3 sequence is CASSTGGNTEAFF. In DNA, the CDR3 is TGTGCCAGTAGCACGGGGGGGAACACTGAAGCTTTCTTT.

This sequence joins TRBV6-6 and TRBJ2-7; D may match TRBD1 or TRBD2 (5 bases each). The CDR3 runs 14 residues. The V gene's germline CDR1 is MNHNY and CDR2 SVGAGI (reference sequence). V was shortened by 1 base and J by 0 bases, with 7 bases between the two germline ends. The chain's CDR3 is CASSYFGGSYEQYF. The CDR3 region has the DNA TGTGCCAGCAGTTACTTTGGGGGCTCCTACGAGCAGTACTTC.

V usage is TRBV5-4 and J usage is TRBJ2-7; the D gene is possibly TRBD1 (6 bases). The CDR3 runs to 15 residues. V gave up 0 bases and J gave up 1 base, with 11 bases separating them. Germline CDR1 SGHNT, CDR2 YYREEE (reference sequence). CDR3 in DNA: TGTGCCAGCAGCTTGGGGACAGTCAATTCCTACGAGCAGTACTTC. Translation gives CASSLGTVNSYEQYF.

The V and J genes are TRBV30 and TRBJ1-5; D gene ambiguous. This CDR3 spans 13 amino acids. V lost 3 bases to trimming and J lost 5 bases, with 11 bases between them. Germline V CDR1 and CDR2: GTSNPN, SVGIG (reference sequence). This chain's CDR3 is CAWSLAGDQPQHF. In nucleotides, the CDR3 is TGTGCCTGGAGCCTTGCCGGGGATCAGCCCCAGCATTTT.

The chain recombines TRBV6-5 with TRBJ1-5, with 8 bases that match TRBD1. The CDR3 sequence is 15 residues long. Trimming cost V 8 bases and J 4 bases; bases outside gene matches: 10. CDR1 and CDR2 (germline): MNHEY, SVGAGI. CDR3 region: CASRRGRDLNQPQHF. For the CDR3, the DNA is TGTGCCAGCCGCAGGGGGCGCGACTTAAATCAGCCCCAGCATTTT.

The chain has TRBV7-8 and TRBJ2-2; TRBD1 matches at 7 bases. In germline, CDR1 is SGHVS, CDR2 FQNEAQ. J gave up 4 bases and V 5 bases, and 4 bases lay outside the gene matches. The CDR3 has 14 amino acids. The CDR3 coding sequence is TGTGCCAGCAGCCCGACAGGGTTCACCGGGGAGCTGTTTTTT. Residues: CASSPTGFTGELFF. Full variable domain (rest looked up from reference TRBV7-8 and TRBJ2-2): GAGVSQSPRYKVAKRGQDVALRCDPISGHVSLFWYQQALGQGPEFLTYFQNEAQLDKSGLPSDRFFAERPEGSVSTLKIQRTQQEDSAVYLCASSPTGFTGELFFGEGSRLTVL.

The J gene is TRBJ2-7, the V gene TRBV18; 7 nucleotides match TRBD2. J was trimmed by 5 bases and V by 4 bases; bases with no gene match: 2. Germline V gene data show CDR1 as KGHSH and CDR2 as LQKENI. The CDR3 is made up of 12 amino acids. CDR3 sequence (DNA): TGTGCCAGCTCACTGGGGGGGGACGAGCAGTACTTC. Protein: CASSLGGDEQYF.

The rearrangement uses TRBV4-1 and TRBJ1-6, with 8 positions matching TRBD1. The J segment lost 9 bases and the V segment lost 1 base, leaving 8 bases of the junction unmatched. The CDR3 spans 16 residues. Germline V CDR1 and CDR2: MGHRA, YSYEKL. The CDR3 sequence: CASSQGTGGRASPLHF. The CDR3 DNA reads as TGCGCCAGCAGCCAAGGAACAGGGGGTCGGGCTTCACCCCTCCACTTT.

This sequence joins TRBV5-8 and TRBJ1-5, with a possible D match to TRBD1 (6 bases). The CDR3 has 14 residues. Germline V gives CDR1 SGHTS, CDR2 YDEGEE. V lost 0 bases, J lost 9 bases, and 13 bases lay in between. This CDR3 reads CASSLESGDPPQHF. The CDR3 nucleotides read TGTGCCAGCAGCTTGGAGTCAGGGGACCCGCCCCAGCATTTT.

This chain joins TRBV18 and TRBJ1-1, with 9 bases fitting TRBD1. V shed 3 bases and J 6 bases; nucleotides not matched to a gene: 5. The CDR3 extends over 14 amino acids. CDR1 is KGHSH, CDR2 LQKENI, per germline. CDR3 amino acids: CASSPDRGKPEAFF. The DNA of the CDR3 is TGTGCCAGCTCACCCGACAGGGGGAAGCCTGAAGCTTTCTTT. The full variable domain, in which reference TRBV18 and TRBJ1-1 provide the parts outside the CDR3, is NAGVMQNPRHLVRRRGQEARLRCSPMKGHSHVYWYRQLPEEGLKFMVYLQKENIIDESGMPKERFSAEFPKEGPSILRIQQVVRGDSAAYFCASSPDRGKPEAFFGQGTRLTVV.

The chain employs TRBV10-1 and TRBJ2-1; D unclear. The CDR3 contains 12 residues. Germline CDR1 reads WNHNN; CDR2 reads SYGVQD (reference sequence). V was cut by 0 bases and J by 15 bases, with 12 bases left in between. The CDR3 DNA reads TGCGCCAGCAGTGAGTCCCGATTGTCTGCGTTCTTC. Translated: CASSESRLSAFF.

The J gene is TRBJ1-5, the V gene TRBV30, with D uncertain. The germline V and J ends were trimmed by 1 base and 5 bases, with 9 bases remaining between them. Per the germline V gene, CDR1 is GTSNPN and CDR2 is SVGIG (reference sequence). This CDR3 is built from 13 residues. The CDR3 region has the DNA TGTGCCTGGAGTGGGGCCCGGGATCAGCCCCAGCATTTT. As protein: CAWSGARDQPQHF.

Details on this clone: Other DNA sequences from this sample encode an identical CDR3 as well. The chain links TRBV29-1 to TRBJ2-3; 9 nucleotides line up with TRBD1. The V and J ends lost 6 bases and 3 bases, in that order; junction bases with no gene match: 1. This CDR3 is 12 amino acids long. CDR1 and CDR2 (germline): SQVTM, ANQGSEA. The DNA of the CDR3 is TGCAGCGTGGACAGGGGTACAGATACGCAGTATTTT. It codes for CSVDRGTDTQYF.

The chain uses TRBV29-1 and TRBJ1-3; D is ambiguous. Germline V CDR1 and CDR2: SQVTM, ANQGSEA. CDR3 size: 15 residues. With 7 bases removed from V and 4 bases from J, the gap between germline ends came to 20 bases. The CDR3 reads CSGMTVGSAGNTIYF. The CDR3 DNA reads TGCAGCGGGATGACGGTTGGCAGTGCGGGAAACACCATATATTTT.

This chain connects TRBV6-5 to TRBJ1-5, with 7 bases matching TRBD1. CDR1 is MNHEY, CDR2 SVGAGI, per germline. The CDR3 totals 15 residues. J gave up 3 bases and V 6 bases, and 8 bases lay outside the gene matches. The CDR3 DNA reads as TGTGCCAGCAGGAACACAGGGGTATCCAATCAGCCCCAGCATTTT. Translation: CASRNTGVSNQPQHF.

The chain uses TRBV6-5 and TRBJ1-1, with TRBD1 matching over 8 bases. The CDR3 spans 15 residues. Germline CDR1 and CDR2: MNHEY and SVGAGI. With V trimmed by 0 bases and J by 6 bases, 6 bases remained unmatched. CDR3 bases: TGTGCCAGCAGTTACTCCAGGGGGCTGAGCCCTGAAGCTTTCTTT. Translation: CASSYSRGLSPEAFF.

The chain uses TRBV7-3 and TRBJ2-7; 8 bases agree with TRBD1. CDR1 is SGHTA, CDR2 FQGTGA, per germline. The CDR3 extends over 13 amino acids. J lost 3 bases, V lost 5 bases, and 3 bases had no gene match. DNA of the CDR3: TGTGCCAGCAGCAGAACAGGGGGCTACGAGCAGTACTTC. This codes for CASSRTGGYEQYF.

The chain links TRBV5-6 to TRBJ2-2, with 9 bases that match TRBD1. The germline V gene has CDR1 SGHDT and CDR2 YYEEEE. This CDR3 comprises 16 residues. V lost 4 bases, J lost 4 bases, and 8 bases stayed unmatched. This chain's CDR3 is CASSLEGQGLTGELFF. The CDR3 DNA reads as TGTGCCAGCAGCCTGGAGGGACAGGGACTCACCGGGGAGCTGTTTTTT.

The chain links TRBV9 to TRBJ1-3, with 8 bases aligning to TRBD1. The J segment lost 2 bases and the V segment lost 4 bases, leaving 14 bases of the junction unmatched. CDR3 length: 18 residues. The germline V gene has CDR1 SGDLS and CDR2 YYNGEE. The CDR3 is CASSSTPLTGAPGNTIYF. CDR3 DNA sequence: TGTGCCAGCAGCTCGACACCGTTGACAGGGGCCCCTGGAAACACCATATATTTT.

The chain is built from TRBV2 and TRBJ1-2, with D maybe TRBD1 (6 bases). Trimming removed 6 bases from V and 0 bases from J, with 11 bases in between. The CDR3 sequence is 14 residues long. The V gene's germline CDR1 is SNHLY and CDR2 FYNNEI. This CDR3 reads CASRDRTANYGYTF. In DNA, the CDR3 is TGTGCCAGCAGGGACCGGACAGCTAACTATGGCTACACCTTC.

V usage is TRBV9 and J usage is TRBJ2-1, with 9 bases identical to TRBD2. The junction had 6 bases not matched to a gene; V was cut back by 7 bases and J by 1 base. Germline V gene sequence: CDR1 SGDLS, CDR2 YYNGEE. CDR3 size: 15 residues. As DNA, the CDR3 is TGTGCCAGCGGTATAGCGGGGGCTTCCTACAATGAGCAGTTCTTC. This sequence encodes CASGIAGASYNEQFF.

The gene calls are TRBV5-6 and TRBJ2-1, with TRBD2 matching 12 bases. Losses at the gene ends were 4 bases for V and 8 bases for J; bases not matched to a gene: 7. The CDR3 extends over 15 amino acids. Germline V lookup: CDR1 SGHDT, CDR2 YYEEEE. The CDR3 DNA is TGTGCCAGCAGCCTCCCGACTAGCGGGGGCTATGAGCAGTTCTTC. The encoded protein is CASSLPTSGGYEQFF.

The chain has TRBV28 and TRBJ1-2, with no clear D. The CDR3 spans 12 residues. V lost 6 bases, J lost 2 bases, and 7 bases lay in between. The germline V gene has CDR1 MDHEN and CDR2 SYDVKM. CDR3 coding DNA: TGTGCCAGCAGCCAATTGAACTATGGCTACACCTTC. Translation gives CASSQLNYGYTF.

This sequence joins TRBV2 and TRBJ2-2; either TRBD1 or TRBD2 may supply D (5 bases each). The CDR3 covers 13 residues. Germline V gene lookup returns CDR1 SNHLY and CDR2 FYNNEI. V was pared by 8 bases and J by 5 bases, with 12 bases between. In DNA, the CDR3 is TGTGCCAGCTGTTTGGGGGAAACCGGGGAGCTGTTTTTT. Its translation is CASCLGETGELFF.

The chain employs TRBV19 and TRBJ1-2; weak D call: TRBD1 (5 bases). Between the trimmed V and J ends, which lost 6 bases and 4 bases, there was a span of 9 bases. Germline V gene sequence: CDR1 LNHDA, CDR2 SQIVND (reference sequence). This CDR3 is 12 amino acids long. CDR3 residues: CASRWGFYGYTF. The CDR3 coding sequence is TGTGCCAGTAGATGGGGCTTCTATGGCTACACCTTC.